The rows below give T cell receptor beta chains drawn from one sample of a study of T cell responses to AZD1222 COVID-19 vaccine. Measured with immunoSEQ multiplex PCR; TCRdb has only the in-frame clones, and not every one. The sample records about 120,000 clones, over 75% being singletons. Sequencing was performed on peripheral blood, taken on day 0 of AZD1222 vaccination. The receptor source for this set is an adult in good health. The CDR3 runs from the conserved cysteine through the conserved F or W. Each record gives: V gene, clone size, D gene, J gene, CDR3 protein, CDR3 DNA. D genes are given only for firm matches. Clone size is not always given. Where it is, it says once, few, many or a class for expanded clones.

V gene: TRBV30; clone size: -; D gene: -; J gene: TRBJ1-2; CDR3 protein: CAWDLGGTGGYTF; CDR3 DNA: TGTGCCTGGGACCTCGGGGGTACAGGGGGCTACACCTTC
V gene: TRBV12-3/TRBV12-4; clone size: -; D gene: -; J gene: TRBJ1-5; CDR3 protein: CASSRSNQPQHF; CDR3 DNA: TGTGCCAGCAGTCGGAGCAATCAGCCCCAGCATTTT
V gene: TRBV20-1; clone size: once; D gene: -; J gene: TRBJ2-2; CDR3 protein: CSASSIVGTSNTGELFF; CDR3 DNA: TGCAGTGCTAGTTCAATTGTGGGAACCTCAAACACCGGGGAGCTGTTTTTT
V gene: TRBV9; clone size: -; D gene: -; J gene: TRBJ1-5; CDR3 protein: CASSAGTIGNQPQHF; CDR3 DNA: TGTGCCAGCAGCGCCGGGACGATAGGGAATCAGCCCCAGCATTTT
V gene: TRBV10-3; clone size: -; D gene: TRBD1; J gene: TRBJ1-6; CDR3 protein: CAISEDAQGAHNSPLHF; CDR3 DNA: TGTGCCATCAGTGAGGACGCACAGGGGGCGCATAATTCACCCCTCCACTTT
V gene: TRBV30; clone size: few; D gene: TRBD1; J gene: TRBJ2-3; CDR3 protein: CAWVLTGGDTQYF; CDR3 DNA: TGTGCCTGGGTCCTGACAGGGGGCGATACGCAGTATTTT
V gene: TRBV28; clone size: -; D gene: -; J gene: TRBJ2-3; CDR3 protein: CASSLGDTQYF; CDR3 DNA: TGTGCCAGCAGTTTGGGAGATACGCAGTATTTT
V gene: TRBV30; clone size: -; D gene: -; J gene: TRBJ1-2; CDR3 protein: CAWRRPTNYGYTF; CDR3 DNA: TGTGCCTGGAGACGGCCGACTAACTATGGCTACACCTTC
V gene: TRBV9; clone size: -; D gene: -; J gene: TRBJ2-2; CDR3 protein: CASSERPNTGELFF; CDR3 DNA: TGTGCCAGCAGCGAGAGGCCGAACACCGGGGAGCTGTTTTTT
V gene: TRBV3-1/TRBV3-2; clone size: once; D gene: TRBD2; J gene: TRBJ2-3; CDR3 protein: CASSPGLAGASSTDTQYF; CDR3 DNA: TGTGCCAGCAGCCCGGGACTAGCGGGAGCCTCTAGCACAGATACGCAGTATTTT
V gene: TRBV28; clone size: -; D gene: -; J gene: TRBJ2-1; CDR3 protein: CASSSEYNEQFF; CDR3 DNA: TGTGCCAGCAGTTCCGAGTACAATGAGCAGTTCTTC
V gene: TRBV25-1; clone size: once; D gene: TRBD2; J gene: TRBJ2-1; CDR3 protein: CASSRTSGRVNEQFF; CDR3 DNA: TGTGCCAGCAGTCGGACTAGCGGGAGGGTAAATGAGCAGTTCTTC
V gene: TRBV4-1; clone size: -; D gene: TRBD1; J gene: TRBJ1-2; CDR3 protein: CASSQVPGQGAGGYGYTF; CDR3 DNA: TGCGCCAGCAGCCAAGTTCCCGGACAGGGGGCAGGAGGATATGGCTACACCTTC
V gene: TRBV28; clone size: -; D gene: -; J gene: TRBJ2-1; CDR3 protein: CASSLLGGWDEQFF; CDR3 DNA: TGTGCCAGCAGTTTATTAGGGGGTTGGGATGAGCAGTTCTTC
V gene: TRBV5-1; clone size: -; D gene: -; J gene: TRBJ1-3; CDR3 protein: CASSLAGAGNTIYF; CDR3 DNA: TGCGCCAGCAGCTTGGCAGGCGCAGGGAACACCATATATTTT
V gene: TRBV4-1; clone size: -; D gene: -; J gene: TRBJ1-2; CDR3 protein: CASSQEVSAYGYTF; CDR3 DNA: TGCGCCAGCAGCCAAGAGGTCTCAGCCTATGGCTACACCTTC
V gene: TRBV19; clone size: -; D gene: -; J gene: TRBJ2-7; CDR3 protein: CASSIGFEQYF; CDR3 DNA: TGTGCCAGTAGTATCGGGTTCGAGCAGTACTTC
V gene: TRBV5-8; clone size: -; D gene: -; J gene: TRBJ2-4; CDR3 protein: CATSLRGGRAKNIQYF; CDR3 DNA: TGTGCCACCAGCCTGAGGGGAGGTCGTGCCAAAAACATTCAGTACTTC
V gene: TRBV20-1; clone size: -; D gene: -; J gene: TRBJ2-3; CDR3 protein: CSAGNTDTQYF; CDR3 DNA: TGCAGTGCCGGAAACACAGATACGCAGTATTTT
V gene: TRBV18; clone size: -; D gene: TRBD1; J gene: TRBJ2-7; CDR3 protein: CASSPRTGNYEQYF; CDR3 DNA: TGTGCCAGCTCACCTCGGACAGGGAACTACGAGCAGTACTTC
V gene: TRBV15; clone size: -; D gene: TRBD1; J gene: TRBJ2-4; CDR3 protein: CATSRGLTGTSFQYF; CDR3 DNA: TGTGCCACCAGCAGAGGCCTGACAGGGACATCCTTTCAGTACTTC
V gene: TRBV6-5; clone size: -; D gene: -; J gene: TRBJ1-6; CDR3 protein: CASSFTGQGRNSPLHF; CDR3 DNA: TGTGCCAGCAGTTTTACAGGGCAGGGGAGAAATTCACCCCTCCACTTT
V gene: TRBV19; clone size: -; D gene: -; J gene: TRBJ1-4; CDR3 protein: CASSDRTSSEKLFF; CDR3 DNA: TGTGCCAGTAGTGACCGGACCTCGAGTGAAAAACTGTTTTTT
V gene: TRBV18; clone size: -; D gene: -; J gene: TRBJ1-1; CDR3 protein: CASSPDRNAEAFF; CDR3 DNA: TGTGCCAGCTCACCAGATAGAAACGCTGAAGCTTTCTTT
V gene: TRBV7-8; clone size: -; D gene: -; J gene: TRBJ1-1; CDR3 protein: CASSPGVRRAFF; CDR3 DNA: TGTGCCAGCAGCCCTGGTGTCAGAAGGGCTTTCTTT
V gene: TRBV6-5; clone size: -; D gene: -; J gene: TRBJ1-2; CDR3 protein: CASSYVPKKFYGYTF; CDR3 DNA: TGTGCCAGCAGTTACGTGCCAAAGAAGTTCTATGGCTACACCTTC
V gene: TRBV2; clone size: -; D gene: TRBD2; J gene: TRBJ2-5; CDR3 protein: CASSGGGGPETQYF; CDR3 DNA: TGTGCCAGCAGTGGGGGCGGGGGGCCAGAGACCCAGTACTTC
V gene: TRBV5-6; clone size: -; D gene: -; J gene: TRBJ1-1; CDR3 protein: CASSLGITEAFF; CDR3 DNA: TGTGCCAGCAGCTTGGGGATTACTGAAGCTTTCTTT